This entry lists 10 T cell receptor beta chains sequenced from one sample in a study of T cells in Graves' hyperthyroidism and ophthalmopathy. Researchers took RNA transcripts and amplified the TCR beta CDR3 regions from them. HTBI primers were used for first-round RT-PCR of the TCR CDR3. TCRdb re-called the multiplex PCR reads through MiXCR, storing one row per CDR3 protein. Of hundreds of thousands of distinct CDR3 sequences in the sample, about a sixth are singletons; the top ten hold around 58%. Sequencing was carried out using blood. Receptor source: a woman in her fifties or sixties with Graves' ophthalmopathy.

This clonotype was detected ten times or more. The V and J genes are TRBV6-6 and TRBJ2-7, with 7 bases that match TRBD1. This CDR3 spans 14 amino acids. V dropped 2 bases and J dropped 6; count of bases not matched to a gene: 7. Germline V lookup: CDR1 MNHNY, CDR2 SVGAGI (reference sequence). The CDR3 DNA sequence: TGTGCCAGCAGTTACCCAGGGGGAACCGCCGAGCAGTACTTC. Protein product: CASSYPGGTAEQYF.

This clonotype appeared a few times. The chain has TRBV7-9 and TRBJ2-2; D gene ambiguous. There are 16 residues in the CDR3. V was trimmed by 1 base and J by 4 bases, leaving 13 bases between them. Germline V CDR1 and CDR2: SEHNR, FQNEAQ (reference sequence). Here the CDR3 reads CASSLVRGVGTGELFF. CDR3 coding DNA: TGTGCCAGCAGCTTAGTACGCGGTGTAGGCACCGGGGAGCTGTTTTTT.

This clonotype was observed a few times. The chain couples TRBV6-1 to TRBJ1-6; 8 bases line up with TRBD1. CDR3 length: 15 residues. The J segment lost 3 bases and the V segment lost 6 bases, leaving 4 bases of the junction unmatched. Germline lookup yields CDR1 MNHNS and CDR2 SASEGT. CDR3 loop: CASSRTGLYNSPLHF. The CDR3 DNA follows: TGTGCCAGCAGCCGGACAGGGCTCTATAATTCACCCCTCCACTTT.

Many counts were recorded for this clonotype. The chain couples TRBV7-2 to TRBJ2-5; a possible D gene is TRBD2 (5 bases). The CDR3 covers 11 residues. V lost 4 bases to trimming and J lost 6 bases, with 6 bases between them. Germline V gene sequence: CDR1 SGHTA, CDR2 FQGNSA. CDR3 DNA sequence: TGTGCCAGCAGCTCGGGGAAGACCCAGTACTTC. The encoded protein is CASSSGKTQYF.

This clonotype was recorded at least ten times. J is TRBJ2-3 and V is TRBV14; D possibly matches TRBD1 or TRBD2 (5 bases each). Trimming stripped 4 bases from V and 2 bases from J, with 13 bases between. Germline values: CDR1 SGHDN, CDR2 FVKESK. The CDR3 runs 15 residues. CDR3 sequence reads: CASSPGPTFTDTQYF. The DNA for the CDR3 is TGTGCCAGCAGCCCGGGACCAACTTTCACAGATACGCAGTATTTT.

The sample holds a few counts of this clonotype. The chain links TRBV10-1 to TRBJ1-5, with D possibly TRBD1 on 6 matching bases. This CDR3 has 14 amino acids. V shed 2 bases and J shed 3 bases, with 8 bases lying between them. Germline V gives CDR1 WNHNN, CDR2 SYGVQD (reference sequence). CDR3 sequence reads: CASSEGGANQPQHF. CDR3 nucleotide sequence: TGCGCCAGCAGTGAGGGGGGGGCCAATCAGCCCCAGCATTTT.

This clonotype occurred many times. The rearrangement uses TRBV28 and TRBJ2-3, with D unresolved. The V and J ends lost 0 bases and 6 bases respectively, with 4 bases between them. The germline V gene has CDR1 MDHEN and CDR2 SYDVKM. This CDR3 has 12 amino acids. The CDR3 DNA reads TGTGCCAGCAGTTTATGGTCCGATACGCAGTATTTT. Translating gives CASSLWSDTQYF.

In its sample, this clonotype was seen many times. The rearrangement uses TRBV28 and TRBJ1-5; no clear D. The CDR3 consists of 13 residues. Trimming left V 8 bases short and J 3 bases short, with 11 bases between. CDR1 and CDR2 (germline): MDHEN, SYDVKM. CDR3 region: CASRPYANQPQHF. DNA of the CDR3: TGTGCCAGCCGCCCCTATGCCAATCAGCCCCAGCATTTT.

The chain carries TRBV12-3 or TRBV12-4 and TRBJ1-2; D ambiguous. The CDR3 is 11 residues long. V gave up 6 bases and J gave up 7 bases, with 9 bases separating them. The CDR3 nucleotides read TGTGCCAGCAGCGGGGTGGGTGGCTACACCTTC. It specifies CASSGVGGYTF.

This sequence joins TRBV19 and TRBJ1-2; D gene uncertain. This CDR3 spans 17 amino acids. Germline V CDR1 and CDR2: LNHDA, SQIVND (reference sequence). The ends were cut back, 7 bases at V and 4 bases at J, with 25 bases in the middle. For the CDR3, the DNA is TGTGCCAGTATTCGAAGCGGCCTCTCACCGGGCGGCTATGGCTACACCTTC. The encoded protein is CASIRSGLSPGGYGYTF.